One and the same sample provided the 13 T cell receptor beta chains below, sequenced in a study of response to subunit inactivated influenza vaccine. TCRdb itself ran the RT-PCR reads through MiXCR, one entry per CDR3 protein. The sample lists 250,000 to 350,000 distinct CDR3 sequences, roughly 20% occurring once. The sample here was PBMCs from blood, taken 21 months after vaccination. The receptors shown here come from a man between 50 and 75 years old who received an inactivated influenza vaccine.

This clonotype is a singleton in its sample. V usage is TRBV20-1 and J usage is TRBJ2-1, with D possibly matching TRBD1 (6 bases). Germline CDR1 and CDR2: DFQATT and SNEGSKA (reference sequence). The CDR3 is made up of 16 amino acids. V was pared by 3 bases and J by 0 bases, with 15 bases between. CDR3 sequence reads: CSASGRQASSYNEQFF. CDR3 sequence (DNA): TGCAGTGCTAGTGGTAGACAGGCGAGCTCCTACAATGAGCAGTTCTTC.

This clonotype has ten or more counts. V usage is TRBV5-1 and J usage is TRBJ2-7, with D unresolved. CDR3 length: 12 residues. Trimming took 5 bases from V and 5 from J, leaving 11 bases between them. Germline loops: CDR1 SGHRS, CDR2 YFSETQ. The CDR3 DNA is TGCGCCAGCAGAGGTTCGGCTAACGAGCAGTACTTC. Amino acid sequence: CASRGSANEQYF.

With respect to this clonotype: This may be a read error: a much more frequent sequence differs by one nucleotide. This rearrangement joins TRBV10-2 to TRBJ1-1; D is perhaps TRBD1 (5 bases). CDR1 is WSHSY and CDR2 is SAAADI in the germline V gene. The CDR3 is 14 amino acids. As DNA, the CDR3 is TGCGCCAGCAGTGAGAAGGGTCAGGACACTGAATCTTTCTTT. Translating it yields CASSEKGQDTESFF.

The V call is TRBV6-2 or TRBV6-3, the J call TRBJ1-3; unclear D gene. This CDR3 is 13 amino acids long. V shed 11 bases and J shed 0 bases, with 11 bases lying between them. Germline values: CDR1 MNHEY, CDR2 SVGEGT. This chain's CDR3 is CAGQRNSGNTIYF. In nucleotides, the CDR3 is TGTGCCGGTCAAAGGAACTCTGGAAACACCATATATTTT.

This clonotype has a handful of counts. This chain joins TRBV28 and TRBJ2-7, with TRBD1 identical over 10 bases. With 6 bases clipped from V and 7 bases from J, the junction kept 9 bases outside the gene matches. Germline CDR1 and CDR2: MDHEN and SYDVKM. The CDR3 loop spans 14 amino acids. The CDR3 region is CASRPGQGRWEQYF. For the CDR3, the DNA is TGTGCCAGCAGGCCGGGACAGGGGCGATGGGAGCAGTACTTC.

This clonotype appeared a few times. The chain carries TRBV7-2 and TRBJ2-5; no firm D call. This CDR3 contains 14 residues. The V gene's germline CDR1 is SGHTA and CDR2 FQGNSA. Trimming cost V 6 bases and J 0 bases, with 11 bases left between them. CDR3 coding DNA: TGTGCCAGCAGTATCGGTCAGAACCAAGAGACCCAGTACTTC. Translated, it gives CASSIGQNQETQYF.

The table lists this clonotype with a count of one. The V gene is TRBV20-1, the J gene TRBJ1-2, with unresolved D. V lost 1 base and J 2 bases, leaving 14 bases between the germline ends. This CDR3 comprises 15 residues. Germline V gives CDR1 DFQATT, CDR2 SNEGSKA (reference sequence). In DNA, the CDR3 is TGCAGTGCTAGAGGGCTTGGACCTACCAACTATGGCTACACCTTC. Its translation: CSARGLGPTNYGYTF.

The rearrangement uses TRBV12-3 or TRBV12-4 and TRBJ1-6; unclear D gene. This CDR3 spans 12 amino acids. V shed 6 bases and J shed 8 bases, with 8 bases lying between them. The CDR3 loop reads CASSTQYSPLHF. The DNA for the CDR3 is TGTGCCAGCAGCACCCAGTATTCACCCCTCCACTTT.

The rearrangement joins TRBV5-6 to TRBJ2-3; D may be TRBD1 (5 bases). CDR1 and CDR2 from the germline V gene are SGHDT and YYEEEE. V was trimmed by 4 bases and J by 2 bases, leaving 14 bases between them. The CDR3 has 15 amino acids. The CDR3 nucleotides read TGTGCCAGCAGCCGTAGGGGCGGAAACACAGATACGCAGTATTTT. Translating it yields CASSRRGGNTDTQYF.

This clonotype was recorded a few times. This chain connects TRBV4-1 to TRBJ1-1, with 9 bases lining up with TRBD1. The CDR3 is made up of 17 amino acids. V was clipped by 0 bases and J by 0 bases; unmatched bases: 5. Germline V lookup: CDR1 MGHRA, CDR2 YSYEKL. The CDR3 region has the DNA TGCGCCAGCAGCCAAGATGGGACAGGGTTTATGAACACTGAAGCTTTCTTT. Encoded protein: CASSQDGTGFMNTEAFF.

This CDR3 reads CSASGRTQPSTDTQYF. The DNA of the CDR3 is TGCAGTGCTAGTGGTAGGACACAACCTAGCACAGATACGCAGTATTTT. This chain links TRBV20-1 with TRBJ2-3; D perhaps matches TRBD1 (5 bases). Germline CDR1 and CDR2: DFQATT and SNEGSKA (reference sequence). The CDR3 loop spans 16 amino acids. V was cut by 3 bases and J by 0 bases, with 16 bases left in between.

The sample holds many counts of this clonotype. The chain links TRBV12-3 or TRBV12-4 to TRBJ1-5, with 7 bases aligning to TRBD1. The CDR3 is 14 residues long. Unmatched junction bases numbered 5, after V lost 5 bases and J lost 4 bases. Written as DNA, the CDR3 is TGTGCCAGCAGTCACCGGGACAGAAATCAGCCCCAGCATTTT. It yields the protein CASSHRDRNQPQHF.

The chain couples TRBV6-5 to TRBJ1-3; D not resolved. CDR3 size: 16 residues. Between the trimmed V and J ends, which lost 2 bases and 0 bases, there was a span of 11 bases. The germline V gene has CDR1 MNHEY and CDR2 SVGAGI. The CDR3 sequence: CASSYDGGPSGNTIYF. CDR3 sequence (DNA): TGTGCCAGCAGTTACGACGGAGGCCCCTCTGGAAACACCATATATTTT.